Following are 20 T cell receptor beta chains from one sample sequenced in a study of lymphopenia after photon versus proton radiotherapy. TCRdb's table, derived via immunoSEQ multiplex PCR, lists solely in-frame clones and lacks some. In the table there are fewer than 20,000 clones, more than 85% of which are singletons. The sample here was peripheral blood, taken from a patient treated with photon-based radiotherapy. These receptors all stem from a woman aged 40 to 50 with cholangiocarcinoma.

The gene calls are TRBV9 and TRBJ2-5; possible D gene TRBD1, 5 bases. V dropped 0 bases and J dropped 5 bases, with 17 bases sitting between them. This CDR3 is 16 amino acids long. CDR1 and CDR2 from the germline V gene are SGDLS and YYNGEE. The CDR3 region is CASSVGESRGKETQYF. CDR3 DNA sequence: TGTGCCAGCAGCGTAGGAGAGTCAAGGGGAAAGGAGACCCAGTACTTC.

The gene calls are TRBV29-1 and TRBJ2-7, with a tentative D call TRBD2 (7 bases). The CDR3 is 13 residues long. The germline V and J ends were trimmed by 7 bases and 3 bases, with 16 bases remaining between them. Looked up from germline, CDR1 is SQVTM and CDR2 is ANQGSEA. CDR3 bases: TGCAGCGGATCAGCGGGACACAACTACGAGCAGTACTTC. It codes for CSGSAGHNYEQYF.

J is TRBJ2-7 and V is TRBV4-2; perhaps D is TRBD1 or TRBD2 (5 bases each). Germline CDR1 is LGHNA and CDR2 is YNFKEQ. The CDR3 covers 16 residues. Trimming removed 0 bases from V and 8 bases from J, with 20 bases in between. CDR3 bases: TGTGCCAGCAGCCAAGAAGACCGGGACGGACGGCCGCAGCAGTACTTC. Its protein is CASSQEDRDGRPQQYF.

The V gene is TRBV5-6, the J gene TRBJ2-4; tentatively, D is TRBD1 or TRBD2 (6 bases each). The CDR3 is 14 amino acids. The germline V gene encodes CDR1 SGHDT and CDR2 YYEEEE. V was cut by 2 bases and J by 6 bases, with 12 bases left in between. The CDR3 reads CASSFGGGLNIQYF. CDR3 nucleotides: TGTGCCAGCAGCTTCGGTGGGGGGCTAAACATTCAGTACTTC.

The chain carries TRBV2 and TRBJ2-1; D is unclear. The ends were cut back, 8 bases at V and 0 bases at J, with 8 bases in the middle. The CDR3 covers 13 residues. Germline values: CDR1 SNHLY, CDR2 FYNNEI. Here the CDR3 reads CASHLSSYNEQFF. CDR3 sequence (DNA): TGTGCCAGCCATCTTAGCTCCTACAATGAGCAGTTCTTC.

In its sample, this clone was seen once. The chain employs TRBV10-1 and TRBJ1-1; D is unresolved. The CDR3 loop spans 12 amino acids. The germline gives CDR1 WNHNN, CDR2 SYGVQD (reference sequence). V dropped 4 bases and J dropped 1 base, with 4 bases sitting between them. The DNA of the CDR3 is TGCGCCAGCAGTGGTGGGAACACTGAAGCTTTCTTT. It encodes CASSGGNTEAFF.

The chain has TRBV18 and TRBJ1-5; 7 nucleotides align to TRBD1. CDR3 length: 17 amino acids. Per germline, CDR1 KGHSH and CDR2 LQKENI. Trimming removed 6 bases from V and 2 bases from J; junction bases left unmatched: 13. The CDR3 spells CASSHSQGRNGNQPQHF. CDR3 DNA sequence: TGTGCCAGCTCGCATTCACAGGGGAGGAATGGCAATCAGCCCCAGCATTTT.

V gene TRBV27 combines with J gene TRBJ2-7; D remains ambiguous. Germline values: CDR1 MNHEY, CDR2 SMNVEV (reference sequence). The CDR3 runs to 10 residues. Trimming stripped 6 bases from V and 3 bases from J, with 3 bases between. The CDR3 DNA sequence: TGTGCCAGCAGCAGCTACGAGCAGTACTTC. Amino acids: CASSSYEQYF.

The chain links TRBV27 to TRBJ2-2; D gene unclear. Germline assignment: CDR1 MNHEY and CDR2 SMNVEV (reference sequence). This CDR3 has 14 residues. V was cut by 1 base and J by 2 bases, with 5 bases left in between. CDR3 residues: CASSLWGNTGELFF. The CDR3 DNA reads TGTGCCAGCAGTTTATGGGGTAACACCGGGGAGCTGTTTTTT.

The V and J genes are TRBV28 and TRBJ1-1; D unresolved. Germline V CDR1 and CDR2: MDHEN, SYDVKM. Trimming took off 2 bases at V and 4 bases at J, with 17 bases between the two ends. The CDR3 covers 16 residues. This chain's CDR3 is CASSLRVRGRGTEAFF. CDR3 nucleotides: TGTGCCAGCAGTTTAAGGGTTCGAGGTCGGGGCACTGAAGCTTTCTTT.

This sequence joins TRBV7-2 and TRBJ2-7, with D hard to call. This CDR3 is 12 amino acids long. Germline values: CDR1 SGHTA, CDR2 FQGNSA. Trimming removed 5 bases at V and 2 bases at J, with 7 bases between. CDR3 coding DNA: TGTGCCAGCAGCCGTACGACCTACGAGCAGTACTTC. This codes for CASSRTTYEQYF.

The chain combines TRBV4-1 with TRBJ1-1; the D is unclear. Germline V gives CDR1 MGHRA, CDR2 YSYEKL. Deletions cut 4 bases from V and 1 base from J, with 10 bases between. CDR3 length: 14 amino acids. CDR3 coding DNA: TGCGCCAGCAGCCCCTTGTTGGGGAACACTGAAGCTTTCTTT. The encoded protein is CASSPLLGNTEAFF.

V usage is TRBV6-1 and J usage is TRBJ2-1, with D perhaps matching TRBD1 or TRBD2 (5 bases each). Trimming shortened V by 0 bases and J by 7 bases, and 25 bases separated the two germline ends. This CDR3 comprises 19 residues. Per the germline V gene, CDR1 is MNHNS and CDR2 is SASEGT. CDR3 coding DNA: TGTGCCAGCAGTGAAGCGCTCGATCGGGGCAGTTTCAGTTCAAATGAGCAGTTCTTC. It encodes CASSEALDRGSFSSNEQFF.

The V call is TRBV4-3, the J call TRBJ2-2, with 7 bases lining up with TRBD1. Unmatched junction bases numbered 8, after V lost 0 bases and J lost 4 bases. This CDR3 comprises 17 residues. CDR1 and CDR2 (germline): LGHNA, YSLEER. The CDR3 bases are TGCGCCAGCAGCCAAGATCGAGGGGGCTCGGGCACCGGGGAGCTGTTTTTT. Translated: CASSQDRGGSGTGELFF.

The chain has TRBV6-5 and TRBJ1-5; D possibly corresponds to TRBD1 (6 bases). V lost 2 bases and J lost 6, with 17 bases in between. The CDR3 is 16 residues long. Looked up from germline, CDR1 is MNHEY and CDR2 is SVGAGI. The CDR3 nucleotides are TGTGCCAGCAGTTACGGTGGGGGGCGTGCAGGTCAGCCCCAGCATTTT. Protein sequence: CASSYGGGRAGQPQHF.

The chain employs TRBV5-4 and TRBJ2-7; the match to TRBD1 covers 7 bases. CDR3 length equals 14 residues. The ends lost 3 bases at V and 1 base at J; junction bases unmatched: 4. The germline gives CDR1 SGHNT, CDR2 YYREEE (reference sequence). CDR3 coding DNA: TGTGCCAGCAGCTCGCCGACAGGGTCCTACGAGCAGTACTTC. Protein: CASSSPTGSYEQYF.

The chain has TRBV30 and TRBJ1-4; D remains unclear. Germline V lookup: CDR1 GTSNPN, CDR2 SVGIG (reference sequence). V dropped 7 bases and J dropped 3 bases, with 9 bases sitting between them. This CDR3 has 12 amino acids. The CDR3 DNA reads TGTGCCTCAGTGTCCTCTAATGAAAAACTGTTTTTT. It is translated as CASVSSNEKLFF.

The chain has TRBV5-5 and TRBJ1-2; 9 bases match TRBD1. CDR3 size: 16 residues. The germline V gene has CDR1 SGHKS and CDR2 YYEKEE (reference sequence). The ends lost 6 bases at V and 4 bases at J; junction bases unmatched: 13. CDR3 region: CASIPGTGRETYGYTF. Here the CDR3 DNA reads TGTGCCAGCATACCCGGGACAGGGCGGGAAACCTATGGCTACACCTTC.

The V gene is TRBV7-8, the J gene TRBJ2-7; no definite D call. The V end was cut by 1 base, the J end by 0 bases, with 10 bases between. Germline CDR1 reads SGHVS; CDR2 reads FQNEAQ. CDR3 length: 15 residues. The CDR3 sequence: CASSLDAPSSYEQYF. CDR3 in DNA: TGTGCCAGCAGCTTAGACGCCCCCAGCTCCTACGAGCAGTACTTC.

This chain joins TRBV5-5 and TRBJ1-3, with D perhaps matching TRBD1 (5 bases). Looked up from germline, CDR1 is SGHKS and CDR2 is YYEKEE (reference sequence). Trimming shortened V by 0 bases and J by 2 bases, and 12 bases separated the two germline ends. The CDR3 extends over 16 amino acids. CDR3 residues: CASSLETGRAGNTIYF. The CDR3 DNA reads TGTGCCAGCAGCTTGGAGACGGGCAGGGCTGGAAACACCATATATTTT.